This note documents a single T cell receptor (beta chain) sequence. The antigen is unknown. This CDR3 region has 14 residues. In germline, CDR1 is SGHRS, CDR2 YFSETQ. The sample originates from a study of cytomegalovirus exposure and HLA in healthy donors. Points from the study as a whole: The study listed some 160 cytomegalovirus-associated TCR beta chains.

Both 60 Vbeta primers and 13 Jbeta primers went into the PCR. Libraries were prepared by immunoSEQ multiplex PCR; TCRdb keeps only in-frame clonotypes and omits some of them. The listing contains 80,000 to 100,000 clones. J is TRBJ2-5 and V is TRBV5-1, with TRBD1 matching 9 bases. The DNA end lines up better with TRBJ2-7; the J call may be wrong. The sequenced sample was PBMCs. This clonotype originated in a woman in her thirties in good health and CMV-seronegative. The CDR3 reads CASSTGTGTYEQYF. As DNA, the CDR3 is TGCGCCAGCAGCACCGGGACAGGGACCTACGAGCAGTACTTC.